The rows below give T cell receptor beta chains drawn from one sample of a study of identical twins. TCRdb passed the 5' RACE reads through MiXCR, listing each CDR3 protein once. The repertoire includes some 330,000 distinct CDR3 sequences, about 9% of them detected once, and around 8.6% sits in the top ten. Material: naive T cells sorted from blood. The receptors stem from a woman aged 45-60 years in good health. CDR3s include the opening cysteine and the closing phenylalanine or tryptophan. Fields, in order: clone size, V gene, J gene, D gene, CDR3 protein, CDR3 DNA. D genes are given only for firm matches. A clone size is listed for some rows: how often the clone was seen (once, few, many), or a class if it is expanded.

many,TRBV7-2,TRBJ1-6,.,CASSLGGRNSPLHF,TGTGCCAGCAGCTTAGGTGGCAGGAATTCACCCCTCCACTTT
few,TRBV20-1,TRBJ2-1,TRBD2,CSARPGTSAYNEQFF,TGCAGTGCTAGACCCGGGACTAGCGCCTACAATGAGCAGTTCTTC
few,TRBV12-3/TRBV12-4,TRBJ1-1,.,CASSLGAALNTEAFF,TGTGCCAGCAGTTTAGGGGCGGCTCTGAACACTGAAGCTTTCTTT
few,TRBV28,TRBJ2-7,.,CASSLSRSEQYF,TGTGCCAGCAGTTTAAGCCGGAGCGAGCAGTACTTC
few,TRBV13,TRBJ2-7,TRBD2,CASSFQREGLWEQYF,TGTGCCAGCAGTTTCCAGCGGGAGGGCTTGTGGGAGCAGTACTTC
few,TRBV3-1,TRBJ2-1,.,CASSLIGGTEKYNEQFF,TGTGCCAGCAGCCTCATCGGCGGGACTGAAAAATACAATGAGCAGTTCTTC
.,TRBV20-1,TRBJ1-3,.,CSAKLQGSSGNTIYF,TGCAGTGCTAAGCTCCAGGGGAGCTCTGGAAACACCATATATTTT
.,TRBV2,TRBJ2-1,.,CASSEAYGQSSYNEQFF,TGTGCCAGCAGTGAAGCGTACGGCCAGAGCTCCTACAATGAGCAGTTCTTC
few,TRBV5-1,TRBJ2-5,.,CASSTDTQETQYF,TGCGCCAGCAGCACGGACACACAAGAGACCCAGTACTTC
few,TRBV6-5,TRBJ2-1,.,CASSYDKGVDEQFF,TGTGCCAGCAGTTACGATAAAGGGGTGGATGAGCAGTTCTTC
.,TRBV5-1,TRBJ2-3,.,CASSWNRDTQYF,TGCGCCAGCAGCTGGAACCGTGATACGCAGTATTTT
few,TRBV7-8,TRBJ2-3,TRBD2,CASSLDRSGRAIGTQYF,TGTGCCAGCAGCTTAGACCGTAGCGGGAGGGCCATTGGTACGCAGTATTTT
.,TRBV30,TRBJ2-2,.,CAWSSLVPGELFF,TGTGCCTGGAGCAGCCTAGTGCCCGGGGAGCTGTTTTTT
.,TRBV20-1,TRBJ2-7,.,CSARILDLHF,TGCAGTGCTCGGATACTAGACTTACACTTC